This T cell receptor beta chain was observed in a study of PD-1 blockade in classical Hodgkin lymphoma. Findings of the study overall: TCR diversity at baseline was reported to be reduced in newly diagnosed patients relative to healthy donors. A significant rise in TCR diversity was seen by C4D1 for CD4+ cells but not for CD8+ cells.

Generated by immunoSEQ multiplex PCR, the TCRdb table keeps only in-frame clones and is missing some. Among 66,000 or so clones, 71% were seen once, and the ten largest hold approximately 9%. Following autologous stem cell transplantation, relapse occurred in every patient, and exposure to brentuximab vedotin varied. As for this clone: Its antigen is currently unknown.

The clonotype originates from a human donor with classical Hodgkin lymphoma. This material consisted of peripheral blood mononuclear cells (PBMCs), taken before the second cycle of nivolumab.

The DNA of the CDR3 is TGTGCCAGCAGCTTAACGGGTAGCACAGATACGCAGTATTTT. Protein sequence: CASSLTGSTDTQYF. The chain joins TRBV7-9 to TRBJ2-3; D is ambiguous. The V end was cut by 2 bases, the J end by 0 bases, with 6 bases between. The CDR3 is 14 amino acids. The V gene's germline CDR1 is SEHNR and CDR2 FQNEAQ (reference sequence).